These T cell receptor beta chains were read from a single sample in a study of OX40 agonist ivuxolimab in advanced cancers. The method was immunoSEQ multiplex PCR; TCRdb's version includes in-frame clones alone and lacks a portion of them. The sample holds some 100,000 clones; more than 85% are singletons and the top ten take about 3%. The material sequenced was CD4+ or CD8+ T cells sorted from blood, taken in a trial of the OX40 agonist ivuxolimab. The receptors were sampled from an adult with an advanced solid tumor such as melanoma, head and neck, liver or kidney cancer. Each CDR3 is given with its conserved first and last residue. Each record gives: V gene, J gene, clone size, CDR3 protein. Where a row states a size, it is once, few, many or the class of an expanded clone; other rows omit it.

V gene: TRBV19; J gene: TRBJ2-7; clone size: -; CDR3 protein: CASSMWLAGTRLGEQYF
V gene: TRBV29-1; J gene: TRBJ1-2; clone size: -; CDR3 protein: CSAEDHGVVNYGYTF
V gene: TRBV12-5; J gene: TRBJ1-2; clone size: -; CDR3 protein: CASGTGPHGYTF
V gene: TRBV5-1; J gene: TRBJ1-1; clone size: -; CDR3 protein: CASTDSPMNTEAFF
V gene: TRBV13; J gene: TRBJ2-2; clone size: -; CDR3 protein: CASRWAGKDTGELFF
V gene: TRBV7-8; J gene: TRBJ2-1; clone size: once; CDR3 protein: CASSFRVWEQFF
V gene: TRBV4-3; J gene: TRBJ1-1; clone size: -; CDR3 protein: CASSQDEGAVLGAFF
V gene: TRBV5-6; J gene: TRBJ1-5; clone size: once; CDR3 protein: CASSLEGPNRGFNQPQHF
V gene: TRBV4-3; J gene: TRBJ2-2; clone size: -; CDR3 protein: CASSQRMSVNTGELFF
V gene: TRBV7-6; J gene: TRBJ1-1; clone size: -; CDR3 protein: CASSLVSRGQGNTEAFF
V gene: TRBV2; J gene: TRBJ1-1; clone size: -; CDR3 protein: CASRGVAGARNTEAFF
V gene: TRBV4-1; J gene: TRBJ2-2; clone size: once; CDR3 protein: CASSQGEYLFTGELFF